A selection of T cell receptor beta chains follows, all from one sample in a study of regulatory T cells in long-lasting Graves disease. TCRdb used MiXCR to reprocess the multiplex PCR reads, holding one entry per CDR3 protein. The sample contains 360,000 or so distinct CDR3 sequences, around 11% of which appear only once. The sample also formed part of further work on T cells in Graves' hyperthyroidism and ophthalmopathy.

The sample was peripheral blood mononuclear cells (PBMCs), taken at new diagnosis, from a patient treated with antithyroid drugs. The receptors here all came from a woman under 30 with Graves disease. The CDR3 runs from the conserved cysteine through the conserved F or W. D genes are given only for firm matches. Some rows have no size entry. The others give once, few or many, or a class for an expanded clone.

abundance,d_gene,j_gene,v_gene,CDR3aa,CDR3nt
many,-,TRBJ1-2,TRBV7-9,CASSRTNWDGYTF,TGTGCCAGCAGCCGGACAAATTGGGATGGCTACACCTTC
many,TRBD1,TRBJ2-1,TRBV7-9,CASSKTTQGAYLSSYNEQFF,TGTGCCAGCAGCAAAACCACGCAGGGGGCCTACTTGAGCTCCTACAATGAGCAGTTCTTC
many,TRBD1,TRBJ1-2,TRBV30,CAWSFTGDYGYTF,TGTGCCTGGAGTTTCACAGGGGACTATGGCTACACCTTC
many,-,TRBJ2-2,TRBV29-1,CSAITGTGTGELFF,TGCAGCGCAATCACCGGGACCGGTACCGGGGAGCTGTTTTTT
few,-,TRBJ2-4,TRBV20-1,CSARVGQSNIQYF,TGCAGTGCTAGAGTTGGCCAGTCCAACATTCAGTACTTC
many,-,TRBJ2-2,TRBV27,CASSILTGNTGELFF,TGTGCCAGCAGCATCCTAACAGGGAACACCGGGGAGCTGTTTTTT
many,-,TRBJ2-1,TRBV20-1,CSARKMGGATYNEQFF,TGCAGTGCTAGGAAAATGGGGGGCGCCACCTACAATGAGCAGTTCTTC
once,-,TRBJ2-7,TRBV28,CASSPGNYEQYF,TGTGCCAGCAGCCCAGGGAATTACGAGCAGTACTTC
few,-,TRBJ2-5,TRBV4-1,CASSQEGMAQETQYF,TGCGCCAGCAGCCAAGAAGGGATGGCCCAAGAGACCCAGTACTTC
many,TRBD2,TRBJ2-1,TRBV7-8,CASSSAGLAGGPWYNEQFF,TGTGCCAGCAGCTCCGCTGGACTAGCGGGGGGGCCGTGGTACAATGAGCAGTTCTTC
few,-,TRBJ2-3,TRBV2,CASSGLPGVDTQYF,TGTGCCAGCAGTGGCTTACCCGGTGTTGATACGCAGTATTTT
few,-,TRBJ2-1,TRBV5-6,CASTPASYNEQFF,TGTGCCAGCACCCCGGCCTCCTACAATGAGCAGTTCTTC
many,TRBD1,TRBJ1-1,TRBV19,CASSWGQRFTEAFF,TGTGCCAGTAGTTGGGGACAGAGATTCACTGAAGCTTTCTTT
few,-,TRBJ1-3,TRBV20-1,CSGVGGNTIYF,TGCAGTGGGGTGGGGGGAAACACCATATATTTT
-,-,TRBJ1-2,TRBV7-2,CASSLTRRTNYGYTF,TGTGCCAGCAGCTTAACCAGAAGAACTAACTATGGCTACACCTTC
many,TRBD2,TRBJ2-5,TRBV2,CASIYGEGETQYF,TGTGCCAGCATCTACGGGGAGGGAGAGACCCAGTACTTC
-,TRBD2,TRBJ2-1,TRBV28,CASSLGTSGRAVYYNEQFF,TGTGCCAGCAGTTTAGGGACTAGCGGGAGGGCCGTCTACTACAATGAGCAGTTCTTC
many,TRBD1,TRBJ1-3,TRBV20-1,CSAVIRGLNTIYF,TGCAGTGCTGTAATCAGGGGGCTAAACACCATATATTTT
-,-,TRBJ1-1,TRBV10-3,CAISADTPPRDTEAFF,TGTGCCATCAGTGCTGATACTCCCCCCCGGGACACTGAAGCTTTCTTT
-,-,TRBJ2-7,TRBV7-9,CASSSLGTEQYF,TGTGCCAGCAGTTCTCTCGGCACCGAGCAGTACTTC
-,TRBD1,TRBJ1-1,TRBV19,CASSIVRLRTGRTEAFF,TGTGCCAGTAGTATAGTCCGATTGAGGACAGGGAGAACTGAAGCTTTCTTT
-,-,TRBJ2-7,TRBV25-1,CDSSPGFRGGEQYF,TGTGACAGCTCCCCGGGGTTCAGGGGTGGCGAGCAGTACTTC
many,-,TRBJ1-2,TRBV7-2,CASSHGYGYTF,TGTGCCAGCAGCCACGGTTATGGCTACACCTTC
-,-,TRBJ2-5,TRBV11-2,CASSQAEGIGTQYF,TGCGCCAGCAGCCAAGCGGAGGGGATCGGGACCCAGTACTTC
-,TRBD2,TRBJ2-1,TRBV27,CASTLGTSGSSYNEQFF,TGTGCCAGCACCTTAGGGACTAGCGGGAGCTCCTACAATGAGCAGTTCTTC
many,-,TRBJ1-4,TRBV7-9,CASSFLSSNEKLFF,TGTGCCAGCAGCTTCTTGTCGTCTAATGAAAAACTGTTTTTT
many,-,TRBJ1-4,TRBV20-1,CSGRFFDQREKLFF,TGCAGTGGCCGCTTTTTTGATCAAAGAGAAAAACTGTTTTTT
-,TRBD1,TRBJ1-1,TRBV30,CAWTQRGLRFEAFF,TGTGCCTGGACCCAAAGGGGGCTGAGGTTTGAAGCTTTCTTT
-,-,TRBJ1-2,TRBV5-5,CASSLAFVGYTF,TGTGCCAGCAGCTTGGCTTTTGTCGGCTACACCTTC
many,-,TRBJ2-5,TRBV18,CASSPIGSETQYF,TGTGCCAGCTCACCAATCGGGAGTGAGACCCAGTACTTC
many,TRBD2,TRBJ2-5,TRBV10-3,CAISDRSGVSQETQYF,TGTGCCATCAGTGATAGAAGCGGGGTGAGCCAAGAGACCCAGTACTTC
few,TRBD2,TRBJ2-1,TRBV5-1,CASSVGLAGVAEQFF,TGCGCCAGCAGCGTGGGACTAGCGGGAGTGGCTGAGCAGTTCTTC
many,TRBD2,TRBJ2-1,TRBV6-2/TRBV6-3,CASSGLAGDLYNEQFF,TGTGCCAGCAGTGGACTAGCGGGAGATCTCTACAATGAGCAGTTCTTC
many,-,TRBJ2-5,TRBV7-2,CASSSHRQETQYF,TGTGCCAGCAGCTCCCATAGACAAGAGACCCAGTACTTC
many,-,TRBJ1-1,TRBV11-2,CASSLLWGNRALLTEAFF,TGTGCCAGCAGCTTACTTTGGGGGAATCGGGCCCTACTCACTGAAGCTTTCTTT
many,-,TRBJ1-1,TRBV27,CASSSGTRGLEAFF,TGTGCCAGCAGTTCAGGGACACGGGGCCTTGAAGCTTTCTTT
many,TRBD1,TRBJ1-5,TRBV6-2/TRBV6-3,CASSYAGQISNQPQHF,TGTGCCAGCAGTTACGCGGGACAGATTAGCAATCAGCCCCAGCATTTT
-,-,TRBJ1-3,TRBV18,CASSPTRSSGNTIYF,TGTGCCAGCTCACCAACACGATCCTCTGGAAACACCATATATTTT
many,TRBD2,TRBJ2-5,TRBV7-9,CASSPTSGAGETQYF,TGTGCCAGCAGCCCGACTAGCGGGGCGGGGGAGACCCAGTACTTC
few,TRBD1,TRBJ1-2,TRBV18,CASSPQGQGEDYGYTF,TGTGCCAGCTCACCACAGGGACAGGGAGAAGACTATGGCTACACCTTC
few,-,TRBJ2-7,TRBV10-3,CAISEDGPQGEQYF,TGTGCCATCAGTGAGGACGGGCCCCAAGGCGAGCAGTACTTC
many,-,TRBJ2-5,TRBV10-3,CAISQGPRETQYF,TGTGCCATCAGTCAGGGTCCGAGGGAGACCCAGTACTTC
many,TRBD2,TRBJ2-5,TRBV9,CASSVSGSDPGGVRGETQYF,TGTGCCAGCAGCGTGAGCGGGAGTGACCCGGGAGGTGTGCGGGGAGAGACCCAGTACTTC
many,-,TRBJ1-2,TRBV6-2/TRBV6-3,CASSYDGSYGYTF,TGTGCCAGCAGTTACGACGGATCCTATGGCTACACCTTC
-,-,TRBJ2-1,TRBV7-3,CASSLSREYNEQFF,TGTGCCAGCAGCTTAAGTCGGGAGTACAATGAGCAGTTCTTC
-,TRBD2,TRBJ2-6,TRBV7-9,CASSSEWLAGAGGTGANVLTF,TGTGCCAGCAGCTCAGAGTGGCTAGCGGGGGCCGGCGGAACTGGGGCCAACGTCCTGACTTTC
once,TRBD2,TRBJ2-1,TRBV11-2,CASSLSLTSGSNEQFF,TGTGCCAGCAGCTTATCTCTGACTAGCGGGAGCAATGAGCAGTTCTTC
-,TRBD1,TRBJ1-1,TRBV20-1,CSASRQGGLNTEAFF,TGCAGTGCTAGCCGACAGGGGGGACTGAACACTGAAGCTTTCTTT
-,-,TRBJ1-2,TRBV20-1,CSARVAGFYGYTF,TGCAGTGCTAGAGTGGCAGGGTTTTATGGCTACACCTTC
few,TRBD2,TRBJ2-5,TRBV6-1,CASPRVGGARETQYF,TGTGCCAGCCCGAGAGTCGGGGGGGCCCGGGAGACCCAGTACTTC
-,TRBD2,TRBJ2-3,TRBV6-2/TRBV6-3,CASSGRLAGGTDTQYF,TGTGCCAGCAGTGGACGGCTAGCGGGAGGGACGGATACGCAGTATTTT
many,TRBD2,TRBJ2-7,TRBV4-3,CASSQDWLAAYEQYF,TGCGCCAGCAGCCAAGATTGGCTAGCGGCCTACGAGCAGTACTTC
many,-,TRBJ1-5,TRBV19,CASSLPGAYQPQHF,TGTGCCAGTAGTTTACCCGGAGCGTATCAGCCCCAGCATTTT
many,TRBD2,TRBJ2-7,TRBV7-2,CASSLSGGRLSDEQYF,TGTGCCAGCAGCTTATCGGGCGGGAGATTATCGGACGAGCAGTACTTC